These 27 T cell receptor beta chains came from one sample sequenced in a study of blood T cell repertoires in COVID-19. Produced via immunoSEQ multiplex PCR; TCRdb's table is partial and in-frame only. Among some 95,000 clones listed, roughly nine tenths were seen once. The material sequenced was peripheral blood. These receptor sequences come from a human donor with active COVID-19. The donor label of this sample is uncertain.

V gene TRBV3-1 (or the pseudogene TRBV3-2) combines with J gene TRBJ2-7; 7 bases align to TRBD1. Germline CDR1 and CDR2: LGHDT and YNNKEL (reference sequence). Trimming took 7 bases from V and 2 from J; bases not matched to a gene: 8. The length of the CDR3 is 14 residues. CDR3 bases: TGTGCCAGCACCGGGGACAGCGGAACCTACGAGCAGTACTTC. Encoded protein: CASTGDSGTYEQYF.

On this clone: At one boundary the junction diverges from the germline segment, which might be a read error. The V call is TRBV29-1, the J call TRBJ1-1; 9 bases fit TRBD1. The CDR3 totals 13 residues. Germline-derived CDR1 and CDR2 are SQVTM and ANQGSEA. CDR3 loop: CSVRRTGDSPTFF. The CDR3 nucleotides are TGCAGCGTCCGTCGGACAGGGGACTCACCAACGTTTTTT.

This chain uses TRBV7-9 with TRBJ1-1, with D hard to call. CDR3 length: 14 residues. CDR1 SEHNR and CDR2 FQNEAQ come from the germline V gene (reference sequence). Deletions cut 5 bases from V and 4 bases from J, with 14 bases between. CDR3 amino acids: CASSLGFLSTEAFF. CDR3 nucleotides: TGTGCCAGCAGCCTGGGCTTCCTTTCCACTGAAGCTTTCTTT.

The CDR3 coding sequence is TGTGCCAGCAGTTACCCCCCGGACAGACTTAACACCGCTTCCTACGAGCAGTACTTC. Translating it yields CASSYPPDRLNTASYEQYF. This rearrangement joins TRBV6-2 or TRBV6-3 to TRBJ2-7; D might be TRBD1 (6 bases). V was shortened by 2 bases and J by 1 base, with 24 bases between the two germline ends. The CDR3 runs to 19 residues. CDR1 is MNHEY and CDR2 is SVGEGT in the germline V gene.

CDR3 protein: CASSYRQNYGYTF. The CDR3, as DNA: TGTGCCAGCAGTTACCGACAGAACTATGGCTACACCTTC. The chain recombines TRBV6-2 or TRBV6-3 with TRBJ1-2; D is possibly TRBD1 (5 bases). Trimming took off 2 bases at V and 2 bases at J, with 6 bases between the two ends. The CDR3 consists of 13 residues. Germline V CDR1 and CDR2: MNHEY, SVGEGT.

The gene calls are TRBV6-6 and TRBJ2-7; 8 bases align to TRBD1. V lost 11 bases to trimming and J lost 2 bases; unmatched junction nucleotides: 5. CDR1 MNHNY and CDR2 SVGAGI come from the germline V gene (reference sequence). The CDR3 covers 12 residues. The CDR3 region has the DNA TGTGCCCGGACAGGGCCTACCTACGAGCAGTACTTC. It translates to CARTGPTYEQYF.

This clone occurred once. The chain has TRBV5-1 and TRBJ2-2, with 8 positions matching TRBD2. There are 17 residues in the CDR3. Per germline, CDR1 SGHRS and CDR2 YFSETQ. V shed 1 base, J shed 5 bases, and the junction held 10 bases outside the gene matches. CDR3 residues: CASSLNGAGVGTGELFF. The CDR3 coding sequence is TGCGCCAGCAGCTTGAACGGAGCGGGGGTTGGGACCGGGGAGCTGTTTTTT.

CDR3 amino acids: CASSSGLLAGGPGTDTQYF. In DNA, the CDR3 is TGCGCCAGCAGCTCTGGCCTGCTAGCGGGGGGGCCGGGCACAGATACGCAGTATTTT. V usage is TRBV5-1 and J usage is TRBJ2-3; 12 nucleotides align to TRBD2. The CDR3 is 19 residues long. CDR1 and CDR2 from the germline V gene are SGHRS and YFSETQ. The V and J ends lost 3 bases and 1 base, in that order; junction bases with no gene match: 12.

The chain uses TRBV7-3 and TRBJ2-1; D may be TRBD1 (5 bases). CDR1 and CDR2 from the germline V gene are SGHTA and FQGTGA. V was trimmed by 0 bases and J by 8 bases, leaving 8 bases between them. The CDR3 sequence is 13 residues long. The CDR3 region has the DNA TGTGCCAGCAGCTTAACAGGGGCCTATGAGCAGTTCTTC. As protein: CASSLTGAYEQFF.

The chain uses TRBV7-3 and TRBJ2-3; 8 nucleotides align to TRBD1. Germline V lookup: CDR1 SGHTA, CDR2 FQGTGA. V was pared by 5 bases and J by 5 bases, with 12 bases of the junction left unmatched. CDR3 length: 16 amino acids. The CDR3 is CASSPMRTGRGDTQYF. Written as DNA, the CDR3 is TGTGCCAGCAGCCCGATGAGGACAGGGCGCGGAGATACGCAGTATTTT.

The V call is TRBV25-1, the J call TRBJ1-2, with 8 bases matching TRBD1. Looked up from germline, CDR1 is MGHDK and CDR2 is SYGVNS. This CDR3 is built from 16 residues. J lost 6 bases, V lost 7 bases, and 16 bases had no gene match. CDR3 loop: CASMGPEGQALDGYTF. CDR3 DNA sequence: TGTGCCAGCATGGGCCCCGAGGGACAGGCCCTTGATGGCTACACCTTC.

This chain uses TRBV2 with TRBJ1-4; D call uncertain. With 5 bases removed from V and 4 bases from J, the gap between germline ends came to 11 bases. Germline lookup yields CDR1 SNHLY and CDR2 FYNNEI. This CDR3 comprises 14 residues. The CDR3 DNA reads TGTGCCAGCAGTTACAGCAAAGTTAATGAAAAACTGTTTTTT. This sequence encodes CASSYSKVNEKLFF.

Of note for this clone: One end of the junction varies from germline; a read error may be responsible. The V call is TRBV6-2 or TRBV6-3, the J call TRBJ2-3; TRBD2 matches at 7 bases. Germline loops: CDR1 MNHEY, CDR2 SVGEGT. This CDR3 has 16 amino acids. Here the CDR3 reads CASSYDPGGFTDSQYF. Written as DNA, the CDR3 is TGTGCCAGCAGTTACGATCCCGGGGGGTTCACAGATTCGCAGTATTTT.

The V and J genes are TRBV4-3 and TRBJ2-7; 9 nucleotides agree with TRBD2. Per the germline V gene, CDR1 is LGHNA and CDR2 is YSLEER. The CDR3 sequence is 16 residues long. V lost 0 bases and J lost 3; bases outside the gene matches: 6. In nucleotides, the CDR3 is TGCGCCAGCAGCCAAGAGTACGGGACTAGCCACTACGAGCAGTACTTC. Its translation is CASSQEYGTSHYEQYF.

This clone was recorded once. J is TRBJ2-1 and V is TRBV11-3; TRBD1 matches 9 bases. The ends lost 0 bases at V and 9 bases at J; junction bases unmatched: 6. The germline gives CDR1 SGHNT, CDR2 YENEEA. CDR3 size: 15 residues. The DNA for the CDR3 is TGTGCCAGCAGCTTAGATTCCGGGACAGGGCTTGAGCAGTTCTTC. Amino acid sequence: CASSLDSGTGLEQFF.

The CDR3 nucleotides are TGTGCCAGCAGCGGGGGGGGCGACAGCACAGATACGCAGTATTTT. Protein: CASSGGGDSTDTQYF. The rearrangement links TRBV5-4 to TRBJ2-3, with a tentative D call TRBD2 (7 bases). Germline V CDR1 and CDR2: SGHNT, YYREEE (reference sequence). V was shortened by 4 bases and J by 0 bases, with 12 bases between the two germline ends. This CDR3 region has 15 residues.

The genes are TRBV4-1 and TRBJ2-2, with TRBD2 matching 8 bases. This CDR3 region has 18 residues. V gave up 0 bases and J gave up 7 bases; unmatched junction bases: 13. CDR1 is MGHRA and CDR2 is YSYEKL in the germline V gene. CDR3 sequence (DNA): TGCGCCAGCAGCCAAGATCTTTCGCGGGGGGATTTGGACGGGGAGCTGTTTTTT. Its protein product is CASSQDLSRGDLDGELFF.

The rearrangement links TRBV9 to TRBJ1-1; a possible D gene is TRBD1 (5 bases). This CDR3 is 12 amino acids long. V was trimmed by 0 bases and J by 7 bases, leaving 7 bases between them. Germline CDR1 reads SGDLS; CDR2 reads YYNGEE. The chain's CDR3 is CASSVEGDEAFF. CDR3 coding DNA: TGTGCCAGCAGCGTAGAAGGGGATGAAGCTTTCTTT.

For the CDR3, the DNA is TGTGCCAGCAGTTACTCTCCGGGGCAAGAGACCCAGTACTTC. Translated, it gives CASSYSPGQETQYF. V gene TRBV6-6 combines with J gene TRBJ2-5, with a weak D call TRBD2 (5 bases). CDR1 and CDR2 from the germline V gene are MNHNY and SVGAGI (reference sequence). Trimming shortened V by 0 bases and J by 2 bases, and 7 bases separated the two germline ends. CDR3 size: 14 residues.

This sequence joins TRBV6-6 and TRBJ1-5; 7 bases agree with TRBD1. Germline loops: CDR1 MNHNY, CDR2 SVGAGI (reference sequence). V lost 2 bases to trimming and J lost 1 base; unmatched junction nucleotides: 5. This CDR3 region has 16 residues. The CDR3 sequence: CASSYDRAVSNQPQHF. CDR3 coding DNA: TGTGCCAGCAGTTACGACAGGGCGGTAAGCAATCAGCCCCAGCATTTT.

The V call is TRBV29-1, the J call TRBJ1-5; D uncertain. This CDR3 is built from 12 residues. V was clipped by 5 bases and J by 5 bases, with 10 bases between them. Germline V gene lookup returns CDR1 SQVTM and CDR2 ANQGSEA. CDR3 nucleotides: TGCAGCGTTTCGAGTATCGATCAGCCCCAGCATTTT. This translates into CSVSSIDQPQHF.

There are a few counts of this clone. The J gene is TRBJ2-2, the V gene TRBV6-4; TRBD2 is a possible D gene (6 bases). Per the germline V gene, CDR1 is MRHNA and CDR2 is SNTAGT. Trimming cost V 2 bases and J 2 bases, with 6 bases left between them. The CDR3 has 14 residues. This CDR3 is CASSDGTNTGELFF. In DNA, the CDR3 is TGTGCCAGCAGTGACGGGACTAACACCGGGGAGCTGTTTTTT.

This chain joins TRBV7-3 and TRBJ2-5; 7 bases fit TRBD2. This CDR3 spans 16 amino acids. Trimming cost V 2 bases and J 2 bases; bases outside gene matches: 8. Germline lookup yields CDR1 SGHTA and CDR2 FQGTGA. Written as DNA, the CDR3 is TGTGCCAGCAGCTTAGGTCTTGGGCGGGGGCAAGAGACCCAGTACTTC. Protein sequence: CASSLGLGRGQETQYF.

This chain links TRBV4-1 with TRBJ1-3; maybe TRBD1 (6 bases). CDR1 and CDR2 (germline): MGHRA, YSYEKL. This CDR3 has 17 amino acids. Trimming removed 0 bases at V and 2 bases at J, with 14 bases between. CDR3 residues: CASSQEPADSTGNTIYF. In nucleotides, the CDR3 is TGCGCCAGCAGCCAAGAACCTGCGGACAGCACTGGAAACACCATATATTTT.

The chain is built from TRBV3-1 (or the pseudogene TRBV3-2) and TRBJ1-1; no clear D gene. Germline V CDR1 and CDR2: LGHDT, YNNKEL (reference sequence). Trimming removed 0 bases from V and 3 bases from J, with 14 bases in between. This CDR3 spans 16 amino acids. CDR3 sequence (DNA): TGTGCCAGCAGCCAAGACCGTGGGCAGGTTGACACTGAAGCTTTCTTT. Protein product: CASSQDRGQVDTEAFF.

This sequence joins TRBV3-1 (or the pseudogene TRBV3-2) and TRBJ1-1, with D tentatively TRBD1 (5 bases). From germline, CDR1 is LGHDT and CDR2 YNNKEL (reference sequence). The CDR3 is 15 amino acids. V was trimmed by 0 bases and J by 0 bases, leaving 8 bases between them. The CDR3 protein is CASSQDRDLNTEAFF. The CDR3 nucleotides read TGTGCCAGCAGCCAAGACCGGGACTTGAACACTGAAGCTTTCTTT.

This clone was seen only once. J is TRBJ1-4 and V is TRBV18; no clear D. Trimming stripped 1 base from V and 8 bases from J, with 11 bases between. The CDR3 extends over 14 amino acids. Per germline, CDR1 KGHSH and CDR2 LQKENI. The CDR3 region is CASSPRADPEKLFF. The CDR3 coding sequence is TGTGCCAGCTCACCACGGGCAGATCCCGAAAAACTGTTTTTT.